This T cell receptor beta chain was observed in a study of blood T cells in healthy people across ages. CDR1 and CDR2 from the germline V gene are MNHEY and SMNVEV (reference sequence). With 3 bases clipped from V and 4 bases from J, the junction kept 7 bases outside the gene matches. The CDR3 has 16 amino acids. A sample-barcoded 5' primer and a J-beta primer mix were used in a second PCR of roughly 7 to 12 cycles. TCRdb reprocessed the 5' RACE reads via MiXCR and lists one record per CDR3 protein. The repertoire holds some 1 million distinct CDR3 sequences, with under 45% as singletons. Source material: blood. V gene TRBV27 combines with J gene TRBJ2-3, with 10 bases aligning to TRBD2. This clonotype was obtained from a woman in her sixties in good health. The CDR3 DNA reads TGTGCCAGCAGTTTCTTGGGGACTAGCGTCGCAGATACGCAGTATTTT. Protein: CASSFLGTSVADTQYF.